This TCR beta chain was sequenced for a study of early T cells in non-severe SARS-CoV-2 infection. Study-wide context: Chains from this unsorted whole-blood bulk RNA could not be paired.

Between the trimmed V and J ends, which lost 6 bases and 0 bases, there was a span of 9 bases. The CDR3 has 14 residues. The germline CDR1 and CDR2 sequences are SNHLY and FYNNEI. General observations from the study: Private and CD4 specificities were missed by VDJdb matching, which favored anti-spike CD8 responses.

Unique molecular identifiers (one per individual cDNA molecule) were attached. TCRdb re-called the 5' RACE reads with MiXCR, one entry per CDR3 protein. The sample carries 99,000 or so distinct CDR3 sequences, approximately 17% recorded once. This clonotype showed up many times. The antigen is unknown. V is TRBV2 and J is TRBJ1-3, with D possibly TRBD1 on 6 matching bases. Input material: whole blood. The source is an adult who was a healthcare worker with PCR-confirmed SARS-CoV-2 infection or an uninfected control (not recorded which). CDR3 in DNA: TGTGCCAGCAGCCCAGGGGACTCTGGAAACACCATATATTTT. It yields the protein CASSPGDSGNTIYF.